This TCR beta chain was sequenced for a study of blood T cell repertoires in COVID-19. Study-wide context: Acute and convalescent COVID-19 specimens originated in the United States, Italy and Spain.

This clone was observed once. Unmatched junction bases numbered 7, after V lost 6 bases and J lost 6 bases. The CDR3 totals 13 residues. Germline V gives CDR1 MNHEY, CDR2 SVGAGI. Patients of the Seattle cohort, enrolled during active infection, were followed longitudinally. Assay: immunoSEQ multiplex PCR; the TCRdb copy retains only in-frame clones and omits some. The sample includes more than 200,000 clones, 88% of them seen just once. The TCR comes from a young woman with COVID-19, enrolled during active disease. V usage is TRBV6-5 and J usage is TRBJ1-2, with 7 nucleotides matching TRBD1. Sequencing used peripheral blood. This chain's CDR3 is CASRPTGVNGYTF. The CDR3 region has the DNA TGTGCCAGCAGACCCACAGGGGTCAATGGCTACACCTTC.